One sample yielded the 24 T cell receptor beta chains listed below, sequenced in a study of glioma-infiltrating T cells. Amplification of TCR alpha and beta CDR3 regions from RNA used iRepertoire nested multiplex PCR. MiXCR, applied by TCRdb to the multiplex PCR reads, yields one record per CDR3 protein. Of tens of thousands of distinct CDR3 sequences in the sample, about 37% are singletons; the top ten hold 35% to 45%. Sequencing was performed on glioma tissue, nonneoplastic brain tissue, or PBMCs (not recorded which). The source is a human donor with low-grade glioma or glioblastoma, undergoing nonglioma brain surgery, or in good health (not recorded which).

In regard to this clonotype: The junction does not match germline at one end; this may be a read error. The J gene is TRBJ2-1, the V gene TRBV28; D gene unclear. Germline CDR1 is MDHEN and CDR2 is SYDVKM. CDR3 length: 15 residues. The CDR3, as DNA: TGTGTCAGCAGATCTACCGGGTCTAACTACAATGAGCAGTTCTTC. Its protein is CVSRSTGSNYNEQFF.

Turning to this clonotype: Lacking the conserved final phenylalanine or tryptophan, this CDR3 likely reflects a read error. V is TRBV20-1 and J is TRBJ1-1, with 8 bases matching TRBD1. Germline V CDR1 and CDR2: DFQATT, SNEGSKA (reference sequence). Trimming cost V 2 bases and J 6 bases; bases outside gene matches: 8. The CDR3 runs 14 residues. The CDR3 nucleotides read TGCAGTGCTAGACAGGACAGGGAGATGTCTGAAGCTTTCCTT. Protein product: CSARQDREMSEAFL.

A remark on this clonotype: A read error is possible here, since a much larger clone lies one base away. The J gene is TRBJ2-1, the V gene TRBV4-2; D gene unclear. V shed 5 bases and J shed 3 bases, with 29 bases lying between them. Germline assignment: CDR1 LGHNA and CDR2 YNFKEQ. This CDR3 is built from 20 residues. The DNA of the CDR3 is TGTGCCAGCAGCTTAGAAAGACGTTACGGACGGCAGAGCTGCTACAATGAGCAGTTCTTC. It yields the protein CASSLERRYGRQSCYNEQFF.

This clonotype was recorded many times. Germline and junction disagree at one end, which may indicate a read error. The chain has TRBV2 and TRBJ2-7; 10 bases map to TRBD1. The CDR3 is made up of 10 amino acids. Germline lookup yields CDR1 SNHLY and CDR2 FYNNEI. Written as DNA, the CDR3 is TGTGCCAGCAGTAGGGACAGGGGAAACTTC. Translation gives CASSRDRGNF.

A note on this clonotype: A much larger clone lies a single base off, so this may be a read error. The chain links TRBV4-1 to TRBJ1-5; 8 bases are shared with TRBD1. The CDR3 covers 15 residues. Germline CDR1 and CDR2: MGHRA and YSYEKL. CDR3 DNA sequence: TGCGCCAGCAGCTTGGGGGACAGGCCCAATCAGCCCGAGCATTTT. It codes for CASSLGDRPNQPEHF.

This clonotype was seen at least ten times. The chain employs TRBV5-4 and TRBJ2-3; 11 bases map to TRBD2. CDR3 length: 17 residues. The V gene end was trimmed by 2 bases and the J gene end by 3 bases; junction bases not matched to a gene: 8. The germline gives CDR1 SGHNT, CDR2 YYREEE (reference sequence). The CDR3 nucleotides are TGTGCCAGCAGCTTTCCGACTAGCGGGGCTTTTACAGATACGCAGTATTTT. Its translation is CASSFPTSGAFTDTQYF.

To note about this clonotype: Mismatch with germline at one junction end may stem from a read error. The chain uses TRBV20-1 and TRBJ2-1, with TRBD2 identical over 9 bases. The length of the CDR3 is 15 residues. Germline CDR1 reads DFQATT; CDR2 reads SNEGSKA (reference sequence). For the CDR3, the DNA is TGCAGTGCTAGAGCGACTAGCGGAGGGTACAATGAGCAATTCTTC. As protein: CSARATSGGYNEQFF.

About this clonotype itself: No DNA is shown, since the ends of the CDR3 on it are uncertain; the CDR3 is the one TCRdb lists. J is TRBJ2-6 and V is TRBV7-5; the DNA was not compared with TRBD1, the D call given in the table. TRBV7-5 is labeled a pseudogene. Ends included, the CDR3 has 20 residues. The CDR3 loop reads CISVPAALTGFLSGANVLTF.

This clonotype was counted many times. The rearrangement uses TRBV7-2 and TRBJ2-3; D is unresolved. V lost 1 base and J lost 1, with 9 bases in between. The CDR3 has 15 residues. From germline, CDR1 is SGHTA and CDR2 FQGNSA. CDR3 loop: CASSLETSGTDTQYF. As DNA, the CDR3 is TGTGCCAGCAGCTTAGAGACGAGCGGCACAGATACGCAGTATTTT.

Points on this clonotype: Germline is not matched at one junction end, which may reflect a read error. V usage is TRBV5-1 and J usage is TRBJ2-3, with TRBD2 matching 9 bases. This CDR3 has 16 amino acids. The germline V gene encodes CDR1 SGHRS and CDR2 YFSETQ. The chain's CDR3 is CASSLKAGTSTDAQYF. In nucleotides, the CDR3 is TGCGCCAGCAGCCTTAAAGCGGGGACTAGCACAGATGCGCAGTATTTT.

Turning to this clonotype: Mismatch with germline at one junction end may stem from a read error. The V gene is TRBV6-1, the J gene TRBJ1-5; D remains ambiguous. The CDR3 extends over 12 amino acids. Germline CDR1 MNHNS, CDR2 SASEGT. The CDR3 sequence: CASRSPSQTQHF. The DNA for the CDR3 is TGTGCCAGCAGATCACCCAGTCAGACCCAGCATTTT.

This clonotype has a count of ten or more. This rearrangement joins TRBV5-1 to TRBJ2-7, with 7 bases fitting TRBD2. V lost 5 bases to trimming and J lost 6 bases; unmatched junction nucleotides: 8. This CDR3 is built from 13 residues. The germline V gene has CDR1 SGHRS and CDR2 YFSETQ. CDR3 in amino acids: CASSLAGLGEQYF. CDR3 nucleotides: TGCGCCAGCAGTTTAGCGGGCCTGGGCGAGCAGTACTTC.

With regard to this clonotype: The CDR3 ends on some other residue instead of the conserved phenylalanine or tryptophan, so this is likely a read error. The chain joins TRBV2 to TRBJ2-5, with a tentative D call TRBD2 (5 bases). Germline CDR1 and CDR2: SNHLY and FYNNEI. The CDR3 is made up of 12 amino acids. CDR3 amino acids: CASRGLSETQYL. In nucleotides, the CDR3 is TGTGCCAGCAGAGGACTTTCTGAGACTCAGTACCTC.

Of note for this clonotype: Because it lacks the conserved phenylalanine or tryptophan at the end, this CDR3 is likely a read error. The chain employs TRBV19 and TRBJ2-3; no clear D. The CDR3 extends over 16 amino acids. V lost 3 bases to trimming and J lost 0 bases, with 13 bases between them. CDR1 LNHDA and CDR2 SQIVND come from the germline V gene (reference sequence). This chain's CDR3 is CASSIPLVLSTDTQYL. The CDR3 DNA is TGTGCCAGTAGTATCCCCCTAGTTCTGAGCACAGATACGCAGTATCTT.

This clonotype was seen ten or more times. This chain uses TRBV3-1 with TRBJ1-2; no reliable D call. The CDR3 loop spans 13 amino acids. CDR1 is LGHDT, CDR2 YNNKEL, per germline (reference sequence). V lost 4 bases, J lost 9 bases, and 15 bases lay in between. CDR3 sequence (DNA): TGTGCCAGCAGCCCTGGGTGGTCCCGGAGCTACACCTTC. It translates to CASSPGWSRSYTF.

There are many counts of this clonotype. CDR3 DNA: TGTGCCAGCAGCCGGGGTTCCTACGAGCAGTACTTC. This encodes CASSRGSYEQYF. The chain employs TRBV5-4 and TRBJ2-7, with D perhaps matching TRBD2 (5 bases). This CDR3 has 12 residues. Germline V gene lookup returns CDR1 SGHNT and CDR2 YYREEE (reference sequence). V was pared by 4 bases and J by 1 base, with 6 bases between.

The chain is built from TRBV5-1 and TRBJ2-3; D unresolved. CDR1 and CDR2 (germline): SGHRS, YFSETQ. The CDR3 extends over 13 amino acids. Trimming stripped 4 bases from V and 6 bases from J, with 12 bases between. The CDR3 reads CASSHRLRDTQYF. As DNA, the CDR3 is TGCGCCAGCAGCCATAGGTTGAGGGATACGCAGTATTTT. Supplemented by reference TRBV5-1 and TRBJ2-3, the full variable domain reads KAGVTQTPRYLIKTRGQQVTLSCSPISGHRSVSWYQQTPGQGLQFLFEYFSETQRNKGNFPGRFSGRQFSNSRSEMNVSTLELGDSALYLCASSHRLRDTQYFGPGTRLTVL.

Remarks on this clonotype: A junction end diverges from the germline sequence, so it may reflect a read error. The rearrangement uses TRBV19 and TRBJ2-7; 8 bases are shared with TRBD1. The germline CDR1 and CDR2 sequences are LNHDA and SQIVND (reference sequence). The CDR3 covers 14 residues. CDR3 sequence reads: CASSPWTGINQQYF. The CDR3 coding sequence is TGCGCCAGTAGTCCCTGGACAGGGATAAACCAGCAGTACTTC.

Note on this clonotype: Just one base apart from a much larger clone, this may be a read error. The chain carries TRBV19 and TRBJ2-7, with a weak D call TRBD1 (6 bases). The CDR3 consists of 14 residues. The germline V gene has CDR1 LNHDA and CDR2 SQIVND (reference sequence). The chain's CDR3 is CASSGQREVNEKYF. DNA for the CDR3: TGTGCCAGTAGTGGACAGAGAGAAGTAAACGAGAAGTACTTC.

On this clonotype: One end of the junction is discordant with germline, which a read error may explain. The genes are TRBV12-3 or TRBV12-4 and TRBJ2-5, with TRBD1 as a possible D gene (6 bases). The CDR3 extends over 15 amino acids. The CDR3 is CASRSTQGPQETRYF. In nucleotides, the CDR3 is TGTGCCAGCAGGTCCACACAGGGCCCCCAAGAGACCCGGTACTTT.

The genes are TRBV7-9 and TRBJ2-3, with D possibly TRBD1 on 5 matching bases. Trimming removed 5 bases at V and 7 bases at J, with 22 bases between. This CDR3 has 16 amino acids. In germline, CDR1 is SEHNR, CDR2 FQNEAQ (reference sequence). The CDR3 DNA is TGTGCCAGCAGCCCATGGACCGATTTAAGGACATATACGCAGTATTTT. Amino acids: CASSPWTDLRTYTQYF.

In its sample, this clonotype was seen many times. The chain has TRBV29-1 and TRBJ2-5; D is undetermined. The CDR3 covers 12 residues. Germline CDR1 is SQVTM and CDR2 is ANQGSEA. V was trimmed by 4 bases and J by 2 bases, leaving 8 bases between them. CDR3 DNA sequence: TGCAGCGTTGTTACCCGACAAGAGACCCAGTACTTC. This gives the protein CSVVTRQETQYF.

This clonotype was seen ten or more times. This chain connects TRBV7-3 to TRBJ2-2, with D uncertain. The CDR3 loop spans 13 amino acids. V lost 2 bases to trimming and J lost 6 bases, with 7 bases between them. Germline CDR1 and CDR2: SGHTA and FQGTGA. Written as DNA, the CDR3 is TGTGCCAGCAGCTTAGATCCCGCCGGGGAGCTGTTTTTT. Translating gives CASSLDPAGELFF.

Regarding this clonotype: Given a much more abundant clone one base away, this may be a read error. The chain couples TRBV5-4 to TRBJ1-2, with D possibly matching TRBD1 (5 bases). The CDR3 extends over 13 amino acids. CDR1 SGHNT and CDR2 YYREEE come from the germline V gene (reference sequence). V lost 5 bases to trimming and J lost 7 bases, with 15 bases between them. The CDR3 DNA reads as TGTGCCAGCAGTACTGACAGTTCCTTTGGCTACACCTTC. As protein: CASSTDSSFGYTF.